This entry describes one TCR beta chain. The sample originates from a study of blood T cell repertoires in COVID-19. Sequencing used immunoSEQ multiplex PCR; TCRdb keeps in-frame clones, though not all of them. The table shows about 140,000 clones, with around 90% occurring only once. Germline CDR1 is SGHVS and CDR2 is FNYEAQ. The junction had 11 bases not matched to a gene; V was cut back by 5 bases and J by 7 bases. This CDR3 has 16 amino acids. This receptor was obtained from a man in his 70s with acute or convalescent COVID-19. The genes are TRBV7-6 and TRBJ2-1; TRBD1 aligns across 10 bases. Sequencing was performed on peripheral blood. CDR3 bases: TGTGCCAGCAGCGTTCCGGGACAGGGGAAGGAGAATGAGCAGTTCTTC. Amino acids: CASSVPGQGKENEQFF.